Below, 19 T cell receptor beta chains from the same sample are listed, as sequenced in a study of blood T cell repertoires in COVID-19. Clones were read by immunoSEQ multiplex PCR, and TCRdb kept only the in-frame ones, dropping some. The sample lists 100,000 to 150,000 clones, approximately 83% occurring once. Sequencing was done on a sample of peripheral blood. The source of these receptors is a man aged 40-50 years with active or convalescent COVID-19.

The chain employs TRBV7-3 and TRBJ2-1; 8 positions agree with TRBD2. The CDR3 runs 16 residues. The germline CDR1 and CDR2 sequences are SGHTA and FQGTGA. V shed 7 bases, J shed 1 base, and the junction held 9 bases outside the gene matches. The CDR3 DNA reads TGTGCCAGCACCCAAGAGGTAGCGGGGTCCTACAATGAGCAGTTCTTC. Protein product: CASTQEVAGSYNEQFF.

The chain employs TRBV30 and TRBJ1-6; the match to TRBD1 covers 10 bases. Germline V lookup: CDR1 GTSNPN, CDR2 SVGIG (reference sequence). The V and J ends lost 6 bases and 9 bases, in that order; junction bases with no gene match: 5. The CDR3 consists of 13 residues. Here the CDR3 reads CACRTGGSSPLHF. The CDR3 region has the DNA TGTGCCTGTCGGACAGGGGGATCTTCACCCCTCCACTTT.

This CDR3 reads CASSAPKGSTLLSTGELFF. The DNA for the CDR3 is TGTGCCAGCAGCGCCCCCAAGGGGTCAACCCTACTGAGCACCGGGGAGCTGTTTTTT. This rearrangement joins TRBV9 to TRBJ2-2, with a tentative D call TRBD1 (5 bases). The CDR3 totals 19 residues. Germline V gene sequence: CDR1 SGDLS, CDR2 YYNGEE. With 3 bases removed from V and 4 bases from J, the gap between germline ends came to 25 bases.

The chain employs TRBV5-1 and TRBJ1-5; possible D gene TRBD1, 6 bases. V lost 0 bases and J 6 bases, leaving 13 bases between the germline ends. The CDR3 contains 15 residues. Germline CDR1 reads SGHRS; CDR2 reads YFSETQ. As DNA, the CDR3 is TGCGCCAGCAGCTTGGATGGGGGCGCGGGTCAGCCCCAGCATTTT. It is translated as CASSLDGGAGQPQHF.

This rearrangement joins TRBV18 to TRBJ2-7; 9 positions match TRBD1. Germline trimming cut 3 bases from V and 6 bases from J; bases unmatched to any gene: 3. The CDR3 covers 13 residues. The V gene's germline CDR1 is KGHSH and CDR2 LQKENI. The CDR3 region is CASSPGTGLEQYF. Here the CDR3 DNA reads TGTGCCAGCTCACCCGGGACAGGGCTCGAGCAGTACTTC.

The rearrangement links TRBV5-1 to TRBJ2-7, with TRBD1 identical over 10 bases. Germline V lookup: CDR1 SGHRS, CDR2 YFSETQ. Germline trimming cut 4 bases from V and 7 bases from J; bases unmatched to any gene: 11. The CDR3 is 15 residues long. As DNA, the CDR3 is TGCGCCAGCAGCGCGCGGGGGACAGGGGTGGGAGAGCAGTACTTC. Translated, it gives CASSARGTGVGEQYF.

CDR3: CATRGRGMGDTQYF. As DNA, the CDR3 is TGTGCCACACGGGGGCGGGGGATGGGGGATACGCAGTATTTT. The V and J genes are TRBV10-3 and TRBJ2-3; perhaps TRBD2 as D (7 bases). This CDR3 contains 14 residues. Between the trimmed V and J ends, which lost 10 bases and 6 bases, there was a span of 20 bases. CDR1 is ENHRY, CDR2 SYGVKD, per germline.

The table lists this clone with a count of one. The chain is built from TRBV6-2 or TRBV6-3 and TRBJ2-1; 10 nucleotides match TRBD1. Trimming took 5 bases from V and 9 from J; bases not matched to a gene: 10. The CDR3 length is 15 residues. Germline V gene sequence: CDR1 MNHEY, CDR2 SVGEGT. The chain's CDR3 is CASSKTGGSNSEQFF. CDR3 bases: TGTGCCAGCAGTAAGACAGGGGGCTCTAACAGTGAGCAGTTCTTC.

The chain employs TRBV5-6 and TRBJ1-1, with TRBD1 matching 8 bases. The trim removed 2 bases at V and 1 base at J, leaving 7 bases unmatched. The CDR3 runs 16 residues. The germline gives CDR1 SGHDT, CDR2 YYEEEE. The DNA for the CDR3 is TGTGCCAGCAGCTTAGACAGGGGCTTTAAGAACACTGAAGCTTTCTTT. Its protein product is CASSLDRGFKNTEAFF.

The chain recombines TRBV29-1 with TRBJ1-4; the D gene is possibly TRBD1 (6 bases). V lost 6 bases and J 3 bases, leaving 14 bases between the germline ends. Germline lookup yields CDR1 SQVTM and CDR2 ANQGSEA. The length of the CDR3 is 14 residues. CDR3 in amino acids: CSVRLTGSNEKLFF. The DNA for the CDR3 is TGCAGCGTACGCCTTACAGGGTCTAATGAAAAACTGTTTTTT.

The sample holds one count of this clone. The chain employs TRBV7-7 and TRBJ2-5; D possibly corresponds to TRBD2 (7 bases). This CDR3 has 15 residues. Germline lookup yields CDR1 SSHAT and CDR2 FNYEAQ (reference sequence). V dropped 1 base and J dropped 2 bases, with 11 bases sitting between them. Here the CDR3 DNA reads TGTGCCAGCAGCTTAGGGGGGGGGCCACAAGAGACCCAGTACTTC. It specifies CASSLGGGPQETQYF.

The chain joins TRBV6-6 to TRBJ2-7, with 11 bases lining up with TRBD2. The V gene end was trimmed by 4 bases and the J gene end by 12 bases; junction bases not matched to a gene: 5. The CDR3 is 12 amino acids. The germline V gene has CDR1 MNHNY and CDR2 SVGAGI (reference sequence). CDR3 region: CASSSTSGAWYF. CDR3 nucleotides: TGTGCCAGCAGTTCGACTAGCGGGGCTTGGTACTTC.

This clone appeared once. This chain links TRBV29-1 with TRBJ1-2; D is ambiguous. V lost 2 bases and J 4 bases, leaving 8 bases between the germline ends. Germline V gene lookup returns CDR1 SQVTM and CDR2 ANQGSEA. The CDR3 is 12 amino acids. For the CDR3, the DNA is TGCAGCGTTGAACAGCGCGGCTATGGCTACACCTTC. Translated: CSVEQRGYGYTF.

The V gene is TRBV25-1, the J gene TRBJ2-3, with 11 bases lining up with TRBD2. This CDR3 has 16 residues. Trimming at V came to 6 bases and at J to 8 bases, leaving 13 bases not matched to a gene. The V gene's germline CDR1 is MGHDK and CDR2 SYGVNS. In DNA form, the CDR3 reads TGTGCCAGCAGCCACCCGGGACTAGCGGTGGAGGGTACGCAGTATTTT. Protein sequence: CASSHPGLAVEGTQYF.

The V gene is TRBV9, the J gene TRBJ2-1; 7 nucleotides align to TRBD1. CDR3 size: 14 residues. V dropped 3 bases and J dropped 8; count of bases not matched to a gene: 8. CDR1 is SGDLS, CDR2 YYNGEE, per germline. The CDR3 spells CASSAFLTGYEQFF. The CDR3 DNA reads TGTGCCAGCAGCGCCTTCCTGACAGGGTATGAGCAGTTCTTC.

This clone was seen just once. The chain employs TRBV7-3 and TRBJ2-5; 11 nucleotides align to TRBD2. Trimming cost V 4 bases and J 7 bases; bases outside gene matches: 5. The CDR3 extends over 14 amino acids. The V gene's germline CDR1 is SGHTA and CDR2 FQGTGA. The CDR3 region is CASSYSGGAGTQYF. The CDR3 DNA is TGTGCCAGCAGCTATAGCGGGGGGGCGGGGACCCAGTACTTC.

The rearrangement uses TRBV7-6 and TRBJ1-1; TRBD1 agrees at 7 bases. Germline CDR1 SGHVS, CDR2 FNYEAQ. The CDR3 loop spans 15 amino acids. V was clipped by 2 bases and J by 1 base; unmatched bases: 4. The CDR3 spells CASSLPTGKNTEAFF. For the CDR3, the DNA is TGTGCCAGCAGCTTACCGACAGGGAAGAACACTGAAGCTTTCTTT. Full variable domain (remainder filled in from reference TRBV7-6 and TRBJ1-1): GAGVSQSPRYKVTKRGQDVALRCDPISGHVSLYWYRQALGQGPEFLTYFNYEAQQDKSGLPNDRFSAERPEGSISTLTIQRTEQRDSAMYRCASSLPTGKNTEAFFGQGTRLTVV.

The chain links TRBV5-6 to TRBJ2-2; TRBD1 aligns across 8 bases. V trimming: 7 bases; J trimming: 6 bases; junction bases outside the gene matches: 11. The V gene's germline CDR1 is SGHDT and CDR2 YYEEEE. CDR3 length: 15 residues. CDR3 sequence: CASSRRQGTAGELFF. The CDR3 bases are TGTGCCAGCTCCCGGCGACAGGGGACGGCCGGGGAGCTGTTTTTT.

The chain has TRBV6-5 and TRBJ2-5; D possibly corresponds to TRBD2 (5 bases). V dropped 6 bases and J dropped 1 base, with 12 bases sitting between them. Germline CDR1 MNHEY, CDR2 SVGAGI. The CDR3 runs to 14 residues. The CDR3 sequence is CASRADGVQETQYF. CDR3 DNA sequence: TGTGCCAGCAGGGCCGACGGGGTCCAAGAGACCCAGTACTTC.